Following are 17 T cell receptor beta chains from one sample sequenced in a study of blood T cell repertoires in COVID-19. Only in-frame clones appear in the TCRdb table, and some are missing; sequencing was by immunoSEQ multiplex PCR. The sample lists just over 250,000 clones, 80% to 95% occurring once. Input material: peripheral blood. These receptors were collected from a person aged 18-29 years with COVID-19, enrolled during active disease.

The chain links TRBV7-9 to TRBJ2-7; 8 nucleotides align to TRBD1. Germline CDR1 reads SEHNR; CDR2 reads FQNEAQ (reference sequence). V shed 5 bases, J shed 0 bases, and the junction held 6 bases outside the gene matches. CDR3 length: 15 residues. Here the CDR3 reads CASSQAGTGSYEQYF. In nucleotides, the CDR3 is TGTGCCAGCAGCCAAGCCGGGACAGGCTCCTACGAGCAGTACTTC.

J is TRBJ1-3 and V is TRBV4-2; D is ambiguous. Germline V gene sequence: CDR1 LGHNA, CDR2 YNFKEQ. This CDR3 comprises 16 residues. Trimming cost V 0 bases and J 0 bases, with 9 bases left between them. The CDR3 DNA reads TGTGCCAGCAGCCAAGATTCTGGGAGCTCTGGAAACACCATATATTTT. Protein sequence: CASSQDSGSSGNTIYF.

The V gene is TRBV13, the J gene TRBJ2-3, with 9 bases that match TRBD2. V shed 7 bases and J 2 bases; nucleotides not matched to a gene: 13. Per the germline V gene, CDR1 is PRHDT and CDR2 is FYEKMQ (reference sequence). The CDR3 has 17 residues. For the CDR3, the DNA is TGTGCCAGCATCCCACCTATACTAGCGGGTCTCACAGATACGCAGTATTTT. It is translated as CASIPPILAGLTDTQYF.

J is TRBJ1-5 and V is TRBV5-5; D is ambiguous. There are 13 residues in the CDR3. Trimming took off 5 bases at V and 4 bases at J, with 10 bases between the two ends. Germline lookup yields CDR1 SGHKS and CDR2 YYEKEE (reference sequence). The CDR3 reads CASSIGVNQPQHF. DNA for the CDR3: TGTGCCAGCAGTATCGGAGTTAATCAGCCCCAGCATTTT.

This sequence joins TRBV19 and TRBJ2-1; tentative D call: TRBD2 (6 bases). Per germline, CDR1 LNHDA and CDR2 SQIVND (reference sequence). Trimming left V 2 bases short and J 5 bases short, with 10 bases between. The CDR3 is made up of 14 amino acids. In nucleotides, the CDR3 is TGTGCCAGTAGTATACGTGGCGGGAACAATGAGCAGTTCTTC. It codes for CASSIRGGNNEQFF.

This chain links TRBV29-1 with TRBJ1-4; TRBD1 is a possible D gene (6 bases). CDR3 length equals 14 residues. CDR1 is SQVTM and CDR2 is ANQGSEA in the germline V gene. V was pared by 6 bases and J by 0 bases, with 11 bases between. CDR3 region: CSVPTGATNEKLFF. Written as DNA, the CDR3 is TGCAGCGTGCCGACAGGTGCAACTAATGAAAAACTGTTTTTT.

V and J are TRBV11-2 and TRBJ1-1; D is unresolved. Per the germline V gene, CDR1 is SGHAT and CDR2 is FQNNGV. The CDR3 has 14 amino acids. With 5 bases removed from V and 2 bases from J, the gap between germline ends came to 12 bases. The CDR3 nucleotides are TGTGCCAGCAGCAAACAGCTCCTTAACACTGAAGCTTTCTTT. It encodes CASSKQLLNTEAFF. The full variable domain, its missing parts supplied by reference TRBV11-2 and TRBJ1-1, is EAGVAQSPRYKIIEKRQSVAFWCNPISGHATLYWYQQILGQGPKLLIQFQNNGVVDDSQLPKDRFSAERLKGVDSTLKIQPAKLEDSAVYLCASSKQLLNTEAFFGQGTRLTVV.

V usage is TRBV27 and J usage is TRBJ2-7; 10 bases are shared with TRBD2. The CDR3 has 14 residues. Germline lookup yields CDR1 MNHEY and CDR2 SMNVEV (reference sequence). V gave up 3 bases and J gave up 3 bases; unmatched junction bases: 2. The CDR3 sequence: CASSLLAGDYEQYF. As DNA, the CDR3 is TGTGCCAGCAGTTTGCTAGCGGGAGACTACGAGCAGTACTTC.

This clone was recorded once. The chain recombines TRBV28 with TRBJ2-5; 7 nucleotides match TRBD1. With 4 bases clipped from V and 1 base from J, the junction kept 3 bases outside the gene matches. The CDR3 spans 14 residues. CDR1 is MDHEN, CDR2 SYDVKM, per germline. For the CDR3, the DNA is TGTGCCAGCAGTTCCTCAGGGGGCCAAGAGACCCAGTACTTC. Amino acid sequence: CASSSSGGQETQYF.

V and J are TRBV10-2 and TRBJ1-1; TRBD1 aligns across 11 bases. V lost 3 bases and J lost 4; bases outside the gene matches: 10. Germline V CDR1 and CDR2: WSHSY, SAAADI. CDR3 length: 17 amino acids. The CDR3 here is CASSDSPGQGDFTEAFF. In nucleotides, the CDR3 is TGCGCCAGCAGTGACTCACCGGGACAGGGGGATTTCACTGAAGCTTTCTTT.

The chain employs TRBV27 and TRBJ2-7, with D possibly TRBD1 on 5 matching bases. The V gene lost 6 bases and the J gene lost 2 bases, with 11 bases spanning the gap. CDR3 length equals 13 residues. CDR1 is MNHEY and CDR2 is SMNVEV in the germline V gene (reference sequence). For the CDR3, the DNA is TGTGCCAGCAGACAGGCTCTACCCTACGAGCAGTACTTC. Its translation is CASRQALPYEQYF.

The rearrangement joins TRBV14 to TRBJ2-1; weak D call: TRBD1 (7 bases). Deletions cut 4 bases from V and 6 bases from J, with 19 bases between. Germline CDR1 and CDR2: SGHDN and FVKESK. The CDR3 runs 16 residues. For the CDR3, the DNA is TGTGCCAGCAGCCTCAGACAGGGTGGACTACTCAATGAGCAGTTCTTC. Translated, it gives CASSLRQGGLLNEQFF.

The V call is TRBV5-1, the J call TRBJ2-7; tentative D call: TRBD2 (6 bases). Per germline, CDR1 SGHRS and CDR2 YFSETQ. V was shortened by 4 bases and J by 0 bases, with 11 bases between the two germline ends. The CDR3 length is 14 residues. The CDR3 bases are TGCGCCAGCAGCGATAGACTAGGCTCCTACGAGCAGTACTTC. Translation: CASSDRLGSYEQYF.

The gene calls are TRBV6-1 and TRBJ1-2; TRBD1 might be the D (6 bases). CDR3 size: 15 residues. Trimming shortened V by 2 bases and J by 0 bases, and 10 bases separated the two germline ends. In germline, CDR1 is MNHNS, CDR2 SASEGT. The CDR3 spells CASSEWDTANYGYTF. In nucleotides, the CDR3 is TGTGCCAGCAGTGAATGGGACACAGCTAACTATGGCTACACCTTC.

The chain couples TRBV11-3 to TRBJ1-3; D gene uncertain. This CDR3 contains 15 residues. The V gene lost 10 bases and the J gene lost 0 bases, with 16 bases spanning the gap. CDR1 and CDR2 (germline): SGHNT, YENEEA. The CDR3 spells CAILPRRFSGNTIYF. CDR3 bases: TGTGCCATCCTGCCGAGGCGGTTCTCTGGAAACACCATATATTTT.

The CDR3 region is CASSQRGGYTF. The CDR3 DNA reads TGTGCCAGCAGCCAAAGGGGTGGCTACACCTTC. The V gene is TRBV3-1 (or the pseudogene TRBV3-2), the J gene TRBJ1-2; tentatively, D is TRBD1 (5 bases). The ends were cut back, 2 bases at V and 7 bases at J, with 5 bases in the middle. In germline, CDR1 is LGHDT, CDR2 YNNKEL (reference sequence). This CDR3 is 11 amino acids long.

The V and J genes are TRBV27 and TRBJ2-7; TRBD2 is a possible D gene (6 bases). The V gene lost 2 bases and the J gene lost 3 bases, with 11 bases spanning the gap. CDR1 is MNHEY and CDR2 is SMNVEV in the germline V gene (reference sequence). The length of the CDR3 is 14 residues. The CDR3, as DNA: TGTGCCAGCAGTTTAAGGGGACTCCTCTACGAGCAGTACTTC. Residues: CASSLRGLLYEQYF.